The clone carrying this T cell receptor beta chain was detected only a few times. Its antigen is undetermined. Germline V gives CDR1 DFQATT, CDR2 SNEGSKA (reference sequence). This CDR3 region has 16 residues. Trimming shortened V by 0 bases and J by 4 bases, and 16 bases separated the two germline ends. The data derive from a study of T cells in Graves' hyperthyroidism and ophthalmopathy. Whole-study findings and limits: Ophthalmopathy onset followed model prediction by a median about six months. Within blood appeared most thyroid clonotypes that had expanded above 0.001.

TCR beta CDR3 sequences were amplified from RNA transcripts. The HTBI primer set drove a first-round RT-PCR of the TCR CDR3. TCRdb used MiXCR to reprocess the multiplex PCR reads, holding one entry per CDR3 protein. Among around 660,000 distinct CDR3 sequences listed, over 40% were seen once. Clinical symptoms, serum thyroxine, TRAb, thyroid ultrasound and orbital computed tomography established diagnosis. The chain employs TRBV20-1 and TRBJ1-3, with no clear D. Material: peripheral blood or thyroid tissue (not recorded which). The sequence was collected from an adult man with Graves' disease, either hyperthyroidism or ophthalmopathy (not recorded which). For the CDR3, the DNA is TGCAGTGCTAGAGATAGTGGAGCAGGATCAGGAAACACCATATATTTT. It translates to CSARDSGAGSGNTIYF.